This T cell receptor (beta chain) derives from a study of early T cells in non-severe SARS-CoV-2 infection. About the research overall: From unsorted whole blood, bulk RNA was sequenced, and the chains remained unpaired. General study points: Sequences matched to VDJdb favored anti-spike CD8 responses, while private and CD4 specificities were missed.

At least ten counts were recorded for this clonotype. Its antigen is not identified. The protocol attached unique molecular identifiers to individual cDNA molecules. TCRdb re-called the 5' RACE reads through MiXCR, storing one row per CDR3 protein. The sample contains tens of thousands of distinct CDR3 sequences, about 12% of which appear only once. Germline CDR1 is SEHNR and CDR2 is FQNEAQ (reference sequence). V was clipped by 4 bases and J by 4 bases, with 14 bases between them. The CDR3 loop spans 15 amino acids. V and J are TRBV7-9 and TRBJ1-5, with D possibly TRBD1 on 5 matching bases. Material: whole blood. The clonotype comes from an adult who was a healthcare worker with PCR-confirmed SARS-CoV-2 infection or an uninfected control (not recorded which). The CDR3 loop reads CASSSPGTENQPQHF. The CDR3 DNA is TGTGCCAGCAGCTCCCCCGGGACGGAAAATCAGCCCCAGCATTTT.